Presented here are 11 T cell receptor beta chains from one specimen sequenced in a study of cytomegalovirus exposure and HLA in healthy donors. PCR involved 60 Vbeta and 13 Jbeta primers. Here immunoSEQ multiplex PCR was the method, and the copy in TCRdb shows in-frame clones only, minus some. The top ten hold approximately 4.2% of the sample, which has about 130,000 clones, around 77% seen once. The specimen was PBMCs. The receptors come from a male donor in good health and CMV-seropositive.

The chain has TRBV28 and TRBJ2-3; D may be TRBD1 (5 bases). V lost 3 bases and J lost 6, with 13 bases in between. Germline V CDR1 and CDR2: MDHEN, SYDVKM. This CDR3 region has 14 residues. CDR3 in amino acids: CASSFDRVDDTQYF. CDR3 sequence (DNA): TGTGCCAGCAGTTTTGACAGAGTCGACGATACGCAGTATTTT.

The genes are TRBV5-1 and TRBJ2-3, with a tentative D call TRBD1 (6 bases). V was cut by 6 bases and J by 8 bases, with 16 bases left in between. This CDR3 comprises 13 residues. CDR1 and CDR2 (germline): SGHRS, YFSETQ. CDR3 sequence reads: CASNERGIGTQYF. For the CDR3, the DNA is TGCGCCAGCAACGAAAGGGGGATCGGTACGCAGTATTTT.

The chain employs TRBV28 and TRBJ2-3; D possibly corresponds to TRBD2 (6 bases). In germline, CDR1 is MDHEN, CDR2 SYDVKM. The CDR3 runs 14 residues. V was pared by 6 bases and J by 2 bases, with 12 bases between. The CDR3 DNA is TGTGCCAGCAGGCCTCGGGGGATCACAGATACGCAGTATTTT. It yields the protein CASRPRGITDTQYF.

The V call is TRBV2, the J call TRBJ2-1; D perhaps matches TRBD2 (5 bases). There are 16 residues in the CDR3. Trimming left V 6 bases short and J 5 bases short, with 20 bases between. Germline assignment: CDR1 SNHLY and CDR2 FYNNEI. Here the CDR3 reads CASRDTSDPINNEQFF. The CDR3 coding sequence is TGTGCCAGCAGGGATACTAGTGACCCGATAAACAATGAGCAGTTCTTC.

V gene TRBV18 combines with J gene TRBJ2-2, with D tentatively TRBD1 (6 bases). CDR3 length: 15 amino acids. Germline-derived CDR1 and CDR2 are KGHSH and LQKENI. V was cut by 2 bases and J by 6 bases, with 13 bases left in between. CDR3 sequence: CASSPRGRGAGELFF. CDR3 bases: TGTGCCAGCTCACCAAGGGGCAGGGGCGCCGGGGAGCTGTTTTTT.

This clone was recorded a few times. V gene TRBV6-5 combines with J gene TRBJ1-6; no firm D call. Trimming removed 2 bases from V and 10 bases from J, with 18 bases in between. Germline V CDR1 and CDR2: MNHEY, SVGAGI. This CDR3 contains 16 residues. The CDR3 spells CASSYIMLDSLSPLHF. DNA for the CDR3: TGTGCCAGCAGTTACATAATGCTGGACTCCCTCTCACCCCTCCACTTT.

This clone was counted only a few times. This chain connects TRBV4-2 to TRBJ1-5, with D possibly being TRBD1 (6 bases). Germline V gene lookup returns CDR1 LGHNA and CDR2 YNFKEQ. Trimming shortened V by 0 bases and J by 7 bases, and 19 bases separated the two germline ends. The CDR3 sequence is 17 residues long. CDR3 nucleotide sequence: TGTGCCAGCAGCCAAGATTACCAGGGGAGTAACACACAGCCCCAGCATTTT. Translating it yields CASSQDYQGSNTQPQHF.

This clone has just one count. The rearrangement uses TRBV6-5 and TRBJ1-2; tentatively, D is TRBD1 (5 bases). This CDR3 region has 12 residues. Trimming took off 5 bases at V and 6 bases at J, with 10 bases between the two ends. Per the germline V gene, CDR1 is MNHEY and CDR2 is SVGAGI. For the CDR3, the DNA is TGTGCCAGCAGTCCCGGGGGGGATGGCTACACCTTC. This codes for CASSPGGDGYTF.

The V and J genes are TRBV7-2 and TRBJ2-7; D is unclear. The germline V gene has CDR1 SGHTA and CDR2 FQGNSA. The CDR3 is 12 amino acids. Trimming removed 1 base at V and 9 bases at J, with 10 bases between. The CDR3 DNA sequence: TGTGCCAGCAGCTTAGTAAGGAGCTGGCAGTACTTC. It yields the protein CASSLVRSWQYF.

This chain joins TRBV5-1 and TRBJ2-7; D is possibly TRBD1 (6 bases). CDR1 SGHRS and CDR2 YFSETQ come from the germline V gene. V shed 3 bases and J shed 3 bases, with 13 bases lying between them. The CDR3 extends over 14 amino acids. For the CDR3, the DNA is TGCGCCAGCAGCTCGGACAGTGGACTCTACGAGCAGTACTTC. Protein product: CASSSDSGLYEQYF.

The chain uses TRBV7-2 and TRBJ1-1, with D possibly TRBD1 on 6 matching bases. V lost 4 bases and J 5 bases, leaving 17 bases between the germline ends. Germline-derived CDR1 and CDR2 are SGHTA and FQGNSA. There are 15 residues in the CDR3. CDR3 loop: CASSSQPGVRTEAFF. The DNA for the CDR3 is TGTGCCAGCAGCTCACAACCAGGGGTGAGGACTGAAGCTTTCTTT. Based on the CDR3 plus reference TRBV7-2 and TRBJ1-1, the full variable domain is GAGVSQSPSNKVTEKGKDVELRCDPISGHTALYWYRQSLGQGLEFLIYFQGNSAPDKSGLPSDRFSAERTGGSVSTLTIQRTQQEDSAVYLCASSSQPGVRTEAFFGQGTRLTVV.